This T cell receptor (beta chain) was captured in a study of response to subunit inactivated influenza vaccine (dated by TCRdb to between 2017 and 2018). The study in broad terms: Deep quantitative profiling of the T cell receptor repertoire was used in the study to follow responses to a trivalent subunit inactivated influenza vaccine. The paper as a whole reports these results and caveats: According to the authors, only a limited number of new T cells may be recruited by each seasonal influenza vaccination.

Only a few counts were recorded for this clonotype. The target of this receptor is not known. Base qualities are not at hand, and no much larger clone is one base apart. Receptor amplification or capture employed RT-PCR. Sequenced using an Illumina HiSeq 2500. TCRdb's own reprocessing of the public reads used fastp at Q25 and MiXCR and kept productive beta chains. CDR3 protein duplicates are merged, each entry listing the most common genes and DNA. The sample contains about 190,000 distinct CDR3 sequences, approximately 14% of them found a single time. Jointly, the top ten make up about a quarter of the sample. V trim: 1 base; J trim: 2 bases; unmatched bases: 9. The germline V gene sets CDR1 to SGHAT and CDR2 to FQNNGV. Inclusive of the bounding cysteine and phenylalanine, the CDR3 is 17 residues long. Of the read, only the CDR3 DNA is kept; its 51 bases are in frame from base 1.

The material sequenced was CD8+ T cells sorted from PBMCs, taken less than 6 days after vaccination. The chain employs TRBV11-2 and TRBJ2-3, with TRBD2 matching 7 junction bases. This sequence originates from a man aged 45 to 65 who received an inactivated influenza vaccine. Donor details come from another sample of the same person, matched by shared clones. CDR3 region: CASSLASGRGTTDTQYF. The DNA sequence is TGTGCCAGCAGCTTAGCCAGTGGGCGGGGGACCACAGATACGCAGTATTTT.